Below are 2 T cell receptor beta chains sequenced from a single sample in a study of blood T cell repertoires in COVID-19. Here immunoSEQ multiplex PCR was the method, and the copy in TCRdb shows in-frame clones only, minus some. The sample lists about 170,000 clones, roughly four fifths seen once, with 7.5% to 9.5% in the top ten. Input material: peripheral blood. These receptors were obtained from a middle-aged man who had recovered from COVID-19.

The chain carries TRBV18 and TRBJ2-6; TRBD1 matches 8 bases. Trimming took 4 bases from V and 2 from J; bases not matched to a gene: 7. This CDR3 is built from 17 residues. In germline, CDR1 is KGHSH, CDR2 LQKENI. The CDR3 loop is CASSLGQGFAGANVLTF. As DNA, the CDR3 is TGTGCCAGCTCACTCGGACAGGGATTCGCTGGGGCCAACGTCCTGACTTTC. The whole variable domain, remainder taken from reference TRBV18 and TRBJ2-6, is NAGVMQNPRHLVRRRGQEARLRCSPMKGHSHVYWYRQLPEEGLKFMVYLQKENIIDESGMPKERFSAEFPKEGPSILRIQQVVRGDSAAYFCASSLGQGFAGANVLTFGAGSRLTVL.

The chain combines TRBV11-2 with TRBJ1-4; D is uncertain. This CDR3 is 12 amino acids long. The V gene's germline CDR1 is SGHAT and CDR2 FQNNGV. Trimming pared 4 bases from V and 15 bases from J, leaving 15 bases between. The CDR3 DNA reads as TGTGCCAGCAGCTCTTATCGGGAGGAGGTGTTTTTT. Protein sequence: CASSSYREEVFF.